This T cell receptor beta chain comes out of a study of T cells after yellow fever vaccination. Study overall: Each low-cell-number fraction was prepared by means of SMART-Seq v4 Ultra Low Input. The study's findings and limits: Weaker overall was a secondary response that nonetheless peaked faster, on day 5 versus 15.

V was clipped by 6 bases and J by 2 bases, with 11 bases between them. Germline loops: CDR1 MNHEY, CDR2 SMNVEV (reference sequence). CDR3 size: 13 residues. TCRdb processed the 5' RACE reads anew with MiXCR; each CDR3 protein has one entry. This sample has tens of thousands of distinct CDR3 sequences, with around 7.7% found just once. This clonotype was recorded at least ten times. Its antigen is undetermined. The rearrangement links TRBV27 to TRBJ2-7, with D tentatively TRBD1 (6 bases). The origin of this receptor is a man aged 25 to 40 who received the YFV17D yellow fever vaccine. The material was CD8+ T cells sorted from PBMCs, obtained on the day of the yellow fever booster vaccination. The CDR3 DNA reads as TGTGCCAGCAGCTTCGGACAGACCTACGAGCAGTACTTC. Its translation is CASSFGQTYEQYF.